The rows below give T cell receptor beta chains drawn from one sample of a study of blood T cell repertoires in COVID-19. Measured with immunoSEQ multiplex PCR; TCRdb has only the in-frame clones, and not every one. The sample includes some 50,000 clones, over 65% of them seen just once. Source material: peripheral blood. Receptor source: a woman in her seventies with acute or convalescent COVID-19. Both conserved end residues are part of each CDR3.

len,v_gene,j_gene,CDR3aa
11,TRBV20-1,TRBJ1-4,CSASRDEKLFF
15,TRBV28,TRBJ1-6,CASSSPGGRGSPLHF
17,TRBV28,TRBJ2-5,CASTPHRAGKGQETQYF
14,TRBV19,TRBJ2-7,CASKPLAGAYEQYF
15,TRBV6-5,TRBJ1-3,CASRADRASGNTIYF
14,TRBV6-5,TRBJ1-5,CASSPGLTNQPQHF
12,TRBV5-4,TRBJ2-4,CASSFGDEIQYF
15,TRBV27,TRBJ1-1,CASSPLDRGGTEAFF
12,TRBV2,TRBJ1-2,CASRQFNYGYTF
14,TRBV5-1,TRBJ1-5,CASSLTGHDQPQHF
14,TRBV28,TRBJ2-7,CASRIAGTAKEQYF
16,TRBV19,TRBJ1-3,CASSRSQGISGNTIYF
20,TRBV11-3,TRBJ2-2,CASSFSGWGLAGGHTGELFF
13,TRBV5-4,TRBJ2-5,CASSGADQETQYF
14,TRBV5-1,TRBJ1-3,CASKVGAFGNTIYF
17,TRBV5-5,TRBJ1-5,CASSTGPSMYSNQPQHF